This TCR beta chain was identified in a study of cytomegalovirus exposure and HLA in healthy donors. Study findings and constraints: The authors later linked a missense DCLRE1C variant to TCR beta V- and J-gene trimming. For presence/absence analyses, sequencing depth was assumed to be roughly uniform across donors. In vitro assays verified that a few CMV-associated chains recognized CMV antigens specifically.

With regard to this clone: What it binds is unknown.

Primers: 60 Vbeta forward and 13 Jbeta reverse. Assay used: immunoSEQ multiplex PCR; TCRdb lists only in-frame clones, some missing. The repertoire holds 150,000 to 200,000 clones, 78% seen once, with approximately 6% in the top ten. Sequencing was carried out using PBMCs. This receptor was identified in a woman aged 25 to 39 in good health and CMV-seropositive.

CDR3 amino acids: CASSGTGDTQYF. The CDR3 DNA follows: TGTGCCAGCAGCGGGACAGGGGATACGCAGTATTTT. V and J are TRBV7-9 and TRBJ2-3; 9 bases agree with TRBD1. Germline V gene sequence: CDR1 SEHNR, CDR2 FQNEAQ (reference sequence). This CDR3 contains 12 residues. J gave up 6 bases and V 5 bases, and 0 bases lay outside the gene matches.